The 20 T cell receptor beta chains presented below share a single source sample, sequenced in a study of early T cells in non-severe SARS-CoV-2 infection. TCRdb independently ran MiXCR on the 5' RACE reads; one entry per CDR3 protein. In the table there are approximately 32,000 distinct CDR3 sequences, 3% to 5% of which are singletons. Input material: whole blood. Source of these receptors: an adult who was a healthcare worker with PCR-confirmed SARS-CoV-2 infection or an uninfected control (not recorded which).

By share, this clonotype counts as medium-sized (0.01 to 0.1%). V is TRBV29-1 and J is TRBJ2-7; 7 positions match TRBD2. Looked up from germline, CDR1 is SQVTM and CDR2 is ANQGSEA. V trimming: 1 base; J trimming: 7 bases; junction bases outside the gene matches: 4. CDR3 length: 12 amino acids. CDR3: CSVEGSGGEQYF. The CDR3 DNA reads as TGCAGCGTTGAAGGGTCCGGGGGGGAGCAGTACTTC.

Many counts were recorded for this clonotype. The chain couples TRBV7-2 to TRBJ1-1; TRBD1 matches 8 bases. There are 15 residues in the CDR3. V trimming: 4 bases; J trimming: 9 bases; junction bases outside the gene matches: 13. Germline loops: CDR1 SGHTA, CDR2 FQGNSA. The CDR3 loop is CASSSAVGQGAQAFF. The CDR3 DNA follows: TGTGCCAGCAGCTCGGCAGTCGGGCAGGGGGCACAAGCTTTCTTT. The whole variable domain, remainder taken from reference TRBV7-2 and TRBJ1-1, is GAGVSQSPSNKVTEKGKDVELRCDPISGHTALYWYRQSLGQGLEFLIYFQGNSAPDKSGLPSDRFSAERTGGSVSTLTIQRTQQEDSAVYLCASSSAVGQGAQAFFGQGTRLTVV.

This clonotype came up many times. The J gene is TRBJ2-1, the V gene TRBV7-9; D is possibly TRBD2 (6 bases). Germline assignment: CDR1 SEHNR and CDR2 FQNEAQ (reference sequence). CDR3 length: 16 amino acids. Between the trimmed V and J ends, which lost 5 bases and 2 bases, there was a span of 16 bases. The CDR3 loop reads CASSRGVGTAYNEQFF. The CDR3 nucleotides read TGTGCCAGCAGCCGTGGCGTGGGGACTGCCTACAATGAGCAGTTCTTC.

This clonotype was recorded many times. An end of the junction does not agree with germline; a read error may underlie this. The chain links TRBV7-7 to TRBJ2-1; TRBD2 is a possible D gene (6 bases). Germline V gene lookup returns CDR1 SSHAT and CDR2 FNYEAQ (reference sequence). The CDR3 is 12 amino acids. The CDR3 coding sequence is TGTGCTAGCAGCCAGAGCTACAGGCGGGGCCCCTTC. Translated, it gives CASSQSYRRGPF.

This clonotype was seen many times. The chain couples TRBV30 to TRBJ2-3, with TRBD2 matching 10 bases. V was pared by 3 bases and J by 3 bases, with 6 bases of the junction left unmatched. The germline V gene has CDR1 GTSNPN and CDR2 SVGIG (reference sequence). The CDR3 spans 15 residues. The CDR3 DNA sequence: TGTGCCTGGAGACCTAGCGGGAGAATTACAGATACGCAGTATTTT. Encoded protein: CAWRPSGRITDTQYF.

This clonotype was seen many times. This chain joins TRBV29-1 and TRBJ2-3; a weak D match, TRBD2 (6 bases). Germline assignment: CDR1 SQVTM and CDR2 ANQGSEA. The CDR3 is 14 residues long. Between the trimmed V and J ends, which lost 0 bases and 6 bases, there was a span of 13 bases. The DNA for the CDR3 is TGCAGCGTTGAAGACCCCCCGGGGGTGGATACGCAGTATTTT. This sequence encodes CSVEDPPGVDTQYF.

Many counts were recorded for this clonotype. The chain couples TRBV7-3 to TRBJ1-2; 10 nucleotides line up with TRBD1. From germline, CDR1 is SGHTA and CDR2 FQGTGA. With V trimmed by 5 bases and J by 2 bases, 14 bases remained unmatched. The CDR3 runs to 18 residues. The CDR3 nucleotides read TGTGCCAGCAGCCCAAGGACGGGACAGGGGCTTAGAAACTATGGCTACACCTTC. This gives the protein CASSPRTGQGLRNYGYTF.

This clonotype was picked up many times. V and J are TRBV6-2 or TRBV6-3 and TRBJ2-7, with 10 bases matching TRBD2. Germline V gene data show CDR1 as MNHEY and CDR2 as SVGEGT. The V and J ends lost 7 bases and 0 bases, in that order; junction bases with no gene match: 9. The CDR3 covers 16 residues. The CDR3 coding sequence is TGTGCCAGCACCAGAATAGCGGGGGGAAGCTCCTACGAGCAGTACTTC. It yields the protein CASTRIAGGSSYEQYF.

This clonotype was seen repeatedly, ten times or more. The V and J genes are TRBV5-1 and TRBJ2-7, with 9 positions matching TRBD2. The CDR3 has 14 residues. J lost 5 bases, V lost 0 bases, and 3 bases had no gene match. The germline gives CDR1 SGHRS, CDR2 YFSETQ. The CDR3 loop is CASSLGASGNEQYF. The CDR3 nucleotides are TGCGCCAGCAGCTTGGGGGCTAGCGGGAACGAGCAGTACTTC.

In its sample, this clonotype was seen many times. The CDR3 protein is CSRSEGVGEQFF. CDR3 sequence (DNA): TGCAGCCGGTCGGAGGGAGTCGGTGAGCAGTTCTTC. The chain recombines TRBV29-1 with TRBJ2-1; possibly TRBD2 for D (6 bases). This CDR3 spans 12 amino acids. V lost 8 bases and J lost 9, with 17 bases in between. Germline V gives CDR1 SQVTM, CDR2 ANQGSEA.

This clonotype was picked up many times. The chain couples TRBV2 to TRBJ2-7; 8 bases are a match to TRBD2. The CDR3 consists of 13 residues. CDR1 is SNHLY, CDR2 FYNNEI, per germline. The CDR3, as DNA: TGTGGAGTCGGGGGGGATCCCTCCTACGAGCAGTACTTC. Translating gives CGVGGDPSYEQYF.

This clonotype was seen repeatedly, ten times or more. V gene TRBV15 combines with J gene TRBJ2-1; 11 positions match TRBD2. The CDR3 is made up of 17 amino acids. Germline V CDR1 and CDR2: LNHNV, YYDKDF (reference sequence). Trimming took 1 base from V and 3 from J; bases not matched to a gene: 5. The CDR3 region has the DNA TGTGCCACCAGCAGAGCCGGGACTAGCGGATTCTACAATGAGCAGTTCTTC. Its translation: CATSRAGTSGFYNEQFF.

This clonotype was counted many times. The chain recombines TRBV7-3 with TRBJ2-7; 10 nucleotides align to TRBD2. The V segment lost 5 bases and the J segment 3 bases; nucleotides outside the gene matches: 4. The CDR3 runs 14 residues. Germline loops: CDR1 SGHTA, CDR2 FQGTGA. CDR3 sequence (DNA): TGTGCCAGCAGCCTTAGCGGGGGGCTCTACGAGCAGTACTTC. Encoded protein: CASSLSGGLYEQYF.

This clonotype occurred many times. CDR3 DNA sequence: TGCGCCAGCAGCTTGACCCTGGGGGACCACCATAACTATGGCTACACCTTC. Protein product: CASSLTLGDHHNYGYTF. The V gene is TRBV5-1, the J gene TRBJ1-2, with a possible D match to TRBD1 (5 bases). The CDR3 extends over 17 amino acids. Germline lookup yields CDR1 SGHRS and CDR2 YFSETQ. Trimming took 1 base from V and 1 from J, leaving 17 bases between them.

The rearrangement joins TRBV5-1 to TRBJ2-7, with TRBD1 matching over 8 bases. The trim removed 0 bases at V and 3 bases at J, leaving 8 bases unmatched. Germline CDR1 is SGHRS and CDR2 is YFSETQ. The CDR3 runs to 16 residues. CDR3 protein: CASSLARQGTGYEQYF. The CDR3 coding sequence is TGCGCCAGCAGCTTGGCCCGACAGGGGACAGGCTACGAGCAGTACTTC.

In this sample, this clonotype turned up many times. V usage is TRBV10-3 and J usage is TRBJ2-3; TRBD2 matches at 9 bases. This CDR3 region has 17 residues. V shed 2 bases, J shed 3 bases, and the junction held 9 bases outside the gene matches. The germline CDR1 and CDR2 sequences are ENHRY and SYGVKD. CDR3 nucleotides: TGTGCCATCAGTGAGGGAGGCGGGACTAGCTTAACAGATACGCAGTATTTT. Translated: CAISEGGGTSLTDTQYF.

This clonotype was seen many times. The chain recombines TRBV2 with TRBJ1-5; D not resolved. Trimming took off 7 bases at V and 1 base at J, with 14 bases between the two ends. Germline CDR1 and CDR2: SNHLY and FYNNEI. The CDR3 contains 15 residues. CDR3 DNA: TGTGCCAGCACGTCCGGGCAGATCAGCAATCAGCCCCAGCATTTT. Protein: CASTSGQISNQPQHF.

This clonotype was seen ten or more times. The chain links TRBV29-1 to TRBJ2-3, with 9 bases fitting TRBD1. Per the germline V gene, CDR1 is SQVTM and CDR2 is ANQGSEA. The CDR3 has 16 residues. V shed 8 bases and J 0 bases; nucleotides not matched to a gene: 12. CDR3 sequence (DNA): TGCAGCTCCCGGGACAGGGCCTATTCTAGCACAGATACGCAGTATTTT. It is translated as CSSRDRAYSSTDTQYF.

This clonotype was counted ten times or more. The chain combines TRBV11-2 with TRBJ2-7, with 7 bases lining up with TRBD1. The CDR3 totals 18 residues. V was clipped by 3 bases and J by 0 bases; unmatched bases: 14. From germline, CDR1 is SGHAT and CDR2 FQNNGV. The CDR3: CASSFPTGTDRYSYEQYF. DNA of the CDR3: TGTGCCAGCAGCTTCCCAACAGGAACGGACAGGTACTCCTACGAGCAGTACTTC.

This clonotype came up many times. CDR3 region: CASSDSAGGGQPQHF. CDR3 sequence (DNA): TGTGCCAGCAGTGACTCCGCCGGAGGAGGTCAGCCCCAGCATTTT. This chain connects TRBV25-1 to TRBJ1-5; D gene unclear. Trimming pared 3 bases from V and 6 bases from J, leaving 15 bases between. This CDR3 region has 15 residues. Germline CDR1 and CDR2: MGHDK and SYGVNS.